Each of the 26 T cell receptor beta chains below was sequenced from the same sample in a study of tumor-infiltrating lymphocytes in primary liver carcinoma. TCR beta cDNA was prepared out of about 530 ng total RNA by means of a constant-region primer. A slightly modified ARM-PCR protocol with three nested multiplex PCR rounds produced these TCR beta libraries. A C-beta reverse primer was combined with TRBV1-TRBV30 forward primers in the first two PCR rounds, and each round had approximately 9 cycles. TCRdb re-analysed the multiplex PCR reads in MiXCR, keeping a single row per CDR3 protein. The sample has roughly 55,000 distinct CDR3 sequences; about three quarters are singletons. It was from 20-30 mg of unsorted bulk tissue that RNA and DNA were co-extracted. The sequenced sample was liver tumor tissue from sampling region 2. The subset was: tumor region T2, inferior pole. The source of these receptors is a man aged 40-55 years with primary liver carcinoma and hepatitis B virus infection.

This clonotype was observed at least ten times. This chain joins TRBV4-1 and TRBJ1-1; D remains unclear. V dropped 1 base and J dropped 7 bases, with 13 bases sitting between them. Germline CDR1 MGHRA, CDR2 YSYEKL. The CDR3 has 14 residues. In nucleotides, the CDR3 is TGCGCCAGCAGCCAAGGCCTAGTGGCGGATGAAGCTTTCTTT. It yields the protein CASSQGLVADEAFF.

Turning to this clonotype: Germline is not matched at one junction end, which may reflect a read error. The chain links TRBV11-2 to TRBJ2-7; TRBD1 matches 10 bases. The CDR3 consists of 15 residues. CDR1 and CDR2 (germline): SGHAT, FQNNGV. DNA of the CDR3: TGTACCAGCAGCTCTCGACAGGGGGCTCGCGGGGATGAGTACTTC. Translating it yields CTSSSRQGARGDEYF.

The sample holds one count of this clonotype. The junction does not match germline at one end; this may be a read error. V usage is TRBV12-3 or TRBV12-4 and J usage is TRBJ2-3; D is undetermined. The CDR3 length is 15 residues. For the CDR3, the DNA is TGTGCCAGCAGCCCGAGCTCTGAGCGCACAGCTACGCACTATTTT. It codes for CASSPSSERTATHYF.

With respect to this clonotype: A junction boundary mismatches the germline segment, possibly from a read error. The chain joins TRBV5-1 to TRBJ2-3; perhaps D is TRBD1 or TRBD2 (5 bases each). The CDR3 loop spans 16 amino acids. Germline V gene sequence: CDR1 SGHRS, CDR2 YFSETQ. CDR3 residues: CVSSLVGGWRTDTQYF. In DNA form, the CDR3 reads TGCGTCAGCAGCTTGGTTGGGGGTTGGCGCACGGATACGCAGTATTTT. The full variable domain, with the rest looked up from reference TRBV5-1 and TRBJ2-3, is KAGVTQTPRYLIKTRGQQVTLSCSPISGHRSVSWYQQTPGQGLQFLFEYFSETQRNKGNFPGRFSGRQFSNSRSEMNVSTLELGDSALYLCVSSLVGGWRTDTQYFGPGTRLTVL.

Worth noting for this clonotype: A much larger clone differs from this one at a single base, so this may be a read error. V and J are TRBV6-1 and TRBJ1-2; no clear D. Trimming cost V 7 bases and J 5 bases, with 11 bases left between them. CDR1 MNHNS and CDR2 SASEGT come from the germline V gene. The CDR3 sequence is 12 residues long. The CDR3 DNA follows: TGTGCCAGCAATGCCCCCCTATATGGCTACACCTTC. The encoded protein is CASNAPLYGYTF.

The genes are TRBV7-8 and TRBJ2-7; D unresolved. The V end lost 2 bases, the J end lost 12 bases, and 11 bases lay between the germline ends. Germline V gene sequence: CDR1 SGHVS, CDR2 FQNEAQ. The CDR3 has 11 residues. CDR3 sequence (DNA): TGTGCCAGCAGCTTATCCTACGTGCGGTACTTC. It yields the protein CASSLSYVRYF.

The rearrangement uses TRBV11-3 and TRBJ2-1; D unresolved. There are 14 residues in the CDR3. Germline V gene data show CDR1 as SGHNT and CDR2 as YENEEA. The V gene lost 1 base and the J gene lost 4 bases, with 8 bases spanning the gap. The CDR3 DNA reads TGTGCCAGCAGCTTAGGCGTCTCATACAATGAGCAGTTCTTC. It yields the protein CASSLGVSYNEQFF.

Points on this clonotype: One junction end disagrees with the germline gene, perhaps due to a read error. This chain connects TRBV6-5 to TRBJ2-1; D not certain. CDR3 size: 15 residues. Looked up from germline, CDR1 is MNHEY and CDR2 is SVGAGI. The CDR3 reads CASSYGSNFNDEQFF. The CDR3 region has the DNA TGTGCCAGTAGTTACGGAAGCAACTTTAACGATGAGCAGTTCTTC.

In the case of this clonotype: One base away lies a much larger clone, so this may be a sequencing read error. The genes are TRBV28 and TRBJ2-5, with D perhaps TRBD2 (6 bases). Germline V CDR1 and CDR2: MDHEN, SYDVKM. Trimming shortened V by 4 bases and J by 2 bases, and 14 bases separated the two germline ends. This CDR3 comprises 15 residues. DNA for the CDR3: TGTGCCAGCAGTTCCTCCGGGACTTGTCAAGAGACCCAGTACTTC. Protein product: CASSSSGTCQETQYF.

As regards this clonotype: The junction departs from the called germline gene at one end, perhaps through a read error. The V call is TRBV6-5, the J call TRBJ1-1; tentatively, D is TRBD1 (6 bases). The CDR3 runs 14 residues. The germline V gene has CDR1 MNHEY and CDR2 SVGAGI. For the CDR3, the DNA is TGTGCCAGCAGTTACGGGGGGGCGTCGACTGAAGCTTTGTTT. Translation: CASSYGGASTEALF.

Concerning this clonotype itself: This sequence may be a read error, since a much larger clone differs from it by one base. The rearrangement joins TRBV7-9 to TRBJ1-1; TRBD1 might be the D (5 bases). The ends were cut back, 1 base at V and 6 bases at J, with 9 bases in the middle. Germline CDR1 and CDR2: SEHNR and FQNEAQ (reference sequence). CDR3 length: 13 amino acids. CDR3 sequence (DNA): TGTGCCAGCAGCTTAGAGACAGTTGCTGAAGCTTTCTTT. Encoded protein: CASSLETVAEAFF. Using reference TRBV7-9 and TRBJ1-1 for the parts outside the CDR3, the full variable domain is DTGVSQNPRHKITKRGQNVTFRCDPISEHNRLYWYRQTLGQGPEFLTYFQNEAQLEKSRLLSDRFSAERPKGSFSTLEIQRTEQGDSAMYLCASSLETVAEAFFGQGTRLTVV.

As regards this clonotype: This may stem from a read error, because a much larger clone lies one nucleotide away. The rearrangement uses TRBV5-5 and TRBJ2-3, with D tentatively TRBD2 (6 bases). Germline V gives CDR1 SGHKS, CDR2 YYEKEE (reference sequence). The CDR3 is 15 residues long. Trimming removed 1 base from V and 0 bases from J, with 9 bases in between. CDR3 nucleotide sequence: TGTGCCAGCAGCTTGCTTGGGACTAGCACAGATACGCAGTATTTT. Its translation: CASSLLGTSTDTQYF.

As concerns this clonotype: No conserved phenylalanine or tryptophan ends this CDR3, so it is likely a read error. The chain couples TRBV4-2 to TRBJ2-5; 11 bases agree with TRBD1. The CDR3 consists of 16 residues. The germline V gene has CDR1 LGHNA and CDR2 YNFKEQ. Losses at the gene ends were 0 bases for V and 2 bases for J; bases not matched to a gene: 2. The CDR3 DNA reads as TGTGCCAGCAGCCAAGACGGGACAGGGGGTCAAGAGACCCAGTACTTA. Translated, it gives CASSQDGTGGQETQYL.

A word on this clonotype: A junction boundary mismatches the germline segment, possibly from a read error. The V gene is TRBV7-8, the J gene TRBJ2-2, with 11 bases fitting TRBD2. CDR3 length: 17 amino acids. CDR1 SGHVS and CDR2 FQNEAQ come from the germline V gene. The CDR3 reads CASSFLTSGANTGKLFF. The CDR3 bases are TGTGCCAGCAGCTTCCTGACTAGCGGGGCGAATACCGGGAAGCTGTTTTTT.

The gene calls are TRBV11-2 and TRBJ2-7, with 7 nucleotides matching TRBD1. V dropped 7 bases and J dropped 3; count of bases not matched to a gene: 3. This CDR3 region has 12 residues. Germline V gene sequence: CDR1 SGHAT, CDR2 FQNNGV. The CDR3 is CASNPGGYEQYF. In nucleotides, the CDR3 is TGTGCCAGCAACCCAGGGGGCTACGAGCAGTACTTC.

Note on this clonotype: Relative to the germline gene, one junction end is altered; a read error may explain this. The chain uses TRBV6-2 or TRBV6-3 and TRBJ2-1, with no clear D. The CDR3 is 14 residues long. Germline V gives CDR1 MNHEY, CDR2 SVGEGT. CDR3 nucleotides: TGTGCCGGCAGCCTGCAAGGGTTCTACAATGAGCAGTTCTTC. It translates to CAGSLQGFYNEQFF.

The table lists this clonotype with a count of one. Its ends do not fully match the called genes, so a read error is possible. V is TRBV6-1 and J is TRBJ2-3; D call uncertain. The CDR3 spans 13 residues. Germline V CDR1 and CDR2: MNHNS, SASEGT. The CDR3 nucleotides are TGTGGCAGCAGTGAAGCGTCGGCAGTTCCGCAGTATTTT. It translates to CGSSEASAVPQYF.

Turning to this clonotype: A junction end diverges from the germline sequence, so it may reflect a read error. The V and J genes are TRBV4-2 and TRBJ2-1; D not certain. Germline loops: CDR1 LGHNA, CDR2 YNFKEQ. This CDR3 region has 14 residues. CDR3 nucleotide sequence: TGTGCCGGCAGCCAAGCTTTCGGAACGGATGAGCAGTTCTTC. It codes for CAGSQAFGTDEQFF.

This clonotype was seen at least ten times. The rearrangement joins TRBV14 to TRBJ2-1; perhaps TRBD1 as D (6 bases). CDR3 length equals 13 residues. Trimming stripped 5 bases from V and 12 bases from J, with 17 bases between. CDR1 and CDR2 from the germline V gene are SGHDN and FVKESK. In DNA, the CDR3 is TGTGCCAGCAGCTTCCGTACAGGGTGGGGGCAGTTCTTC. This translates into CASSFRTGWGQFF.

The chain is built from TRBV12-3 or TRBV12-4 and TRBJ2-3; D not certain. The germline V and J ends were trimmed by 5 bases and 0 bases, with 9 bases remaining between them. The CDR3 is made up of 14 amino acids. CDR3 DNA: TGTGCCAGCAGTCTGTCTCGGAGCACAGATACGCAGTATTTT. Translation gives CASSLSRSTDTQYF.

The chain recombines TRBV5-4 with TRBJ2-1; D perhaps matches TRBD2 (5 bases). Looked up from germline, CDR1 is SGHNT and CDR2 is YYREEE (reference sequence). The CDR3 extends over 14 amino acids. Trimming left V 3 bases short and J 8 bases short, with 15 bases between. The CDR3 region has the DNA TGTGCCAGCAGCTCTGTGAGGACTGAAGATGAGCAGTTCTTC. Protein: CASSSVRTEDEQFF.

This chain links TRBV11-2 with TRBJ2-1; tentatively, D is TRBD1 or TRBD2 (6 bases each). Trimming stripped 1 base from V and 8 bases from J, with 15 bases between. Germline V lookup: CDR1 SGHAT, CDR2 FQNNGV. The length of the CDR3 is 15 residues. CDR3 coding DNA: TGTGCCAGCAGCTTAGGCGGGACATATTACGATGAGCAGTTCTTC. Residues: CASSLGGTYYDEQFF.

This clonotype was observed a handful of times. The V call is TRBV6-2 or TRBV6-3, the J call TRBJ2-1, with D tentatively TRBD2 (6 bases). Germline V CDR1 and CDR2: MNHEY, SVGEGT. This CDR3 spans 11 amino acids. The V gene lost 4 bases and the J gene lost 8 bases, with 6 bases spanning the gap. The CDR3 DNA follows: TGTGCCAGCAGTTGGAGGGATGAGCAGTTCTTC. Encoded protein: CASSWRDEQFF.

Regarding this clonotype: An end of the junction does not agree with germline; a read error may underlie this. This sequence joins TRBV5-4 and TRBJ2-7; 7 bases agree with TRBD2. This CDR3 has 14 amino acids. Germline V gene sequence: CDR1 SGHNT, CDR2 YYREEE (reference sequence). The chain's CDR3 is CASSWDYKPYEHYF. Here the CDR3 DNA reads TGTGCCAGCAGCTGGGACTACAAACCCTACGAGCACTACTTC.

In its sample, this clonotype was seen once. One end of the junction does not line up with germline, which may come from a read error. The chain combines TRBV28 with TRBJ2-1; perhaps TRBD2 as D (6 bases). The germline V gene has CDR1 MDHEN and CDR2 SYDVKM. CDR3 length: 13 amino acids. The CDR3 loop is CANSLWGVHKQFF. The CDR3 DNA reads as TGTGCCAACAGTTTATGGGGGGTACATAAGCAGTTCTTC.

V gene TRBV29-1 combines with J gene TRBJ2-3, with a weak D call TRBD2 (6 bases). Germline V gene data show CDR1 as SQVTM and CDR2 as ANQGSEA. The CDR3 totals 14 residues. V was clipped by 8 bases and J by 2 bases, with 17 bases between them. CDR3 in amino acids: CSPTGTPDTDTQYF. The DNA of the CDR3 is TGCAGCCCTACCGGGACTCCCGACACAGATACGCAGTATTTT.